This T cell receptor (beta chain) was identified in a study of CD8+CD57+ T cells in acquired aplastic anemia. CD8+CD57+ cell expansion had been shown by flow cytometry in patients chosen for sequencing. The CDR3 has 11 residues. The germline V gene has CDR1 WSHSY and CDR2 SAAADI. The V and J ends lost 8 bases and 6 bases respectively, with 8 bases between them. The template for TCR beta VDJ and CDR3 sequence profiling was genomic DNA. TCRdb independently ran MiXCR on the reads; one entry per CDR3 protein. The sample has approximately 300,000 distinct CDR3 sequences, 50% to 65% seen once; the top ten hold approximately 1.3%.

The clonotype comes from a human donor with aplastic anemia. Sequences were obtained from sorted CD4+, CD8+, or CD8+CD57+ T cells (not recorded which) from PBMCs. The V gene is TRBV10-2, the J gene TRBJ2-1; no definite D call. CDR3 bases: TGCGCCAGCCGGGCGCTCAATGAGCAGTTCTTC. As protein: CASRALNEQFF.